This TCR beta chain was documented in a study of T cells after yellow fever vaccination. Study at large: Preparation of fractions with low cell numbers was performed using SMART-Seq v4 Ultra Low Input.

The CDR3 covers 15 residues. The ends were cut back, 5 bases at V and 4 bases at J, with 15 bases in the middle. The germline V gene encodes CDR1 MNHEY and CDR2 SVGAGI. There are many counts of this clonotype. Template switching with 5'RACE generated the TCR cDNA and added a universal primer site and UMIs. One entry per CDR3 protein results from TCRdb running MiXCR on the 5' RACE reads. The sample yields about 32,000 distinct CDR3 sequences, about 6.6% seen once. Study-wide results and caveats: Overlap between CD4 and CD8 compartments was detected for a small share of clonotypes.

The J gene is TRBJ2-1, the V gene TRBV6-5; D could derive from TRBD1 or TRBD2 (5 bases each). The material sequenced was PBMCs, either bulk or a sorted T-cell subset (CD4+, CD8+, memory, or dextramer-sorted; not recorded which), taken on the day of the first yellow fever vaccination. This TCR was sampled from a man aged 18 to 35 who received the YFV17D yellow fever vaccine. Here the CDR3 reads CASSRDPVSYNEQFF. CDR3 coding DNA: TGTGCCAGCAGTCGGGACCCTGTATCTTACAATGAGCAGTTCTTC.